This T cell receptor beta chain is from a study of spatial heterogeneity in lung cancer. Study details: The average count in raw reads for each unique TCR and UMI combination exceeded eight appearances.

Single TCR cDNA molecules each had their own unique molecular identifier. One entry per CDR3 protein, called by TCRdb with MiXCR from the 5' RACE reads. The data contain under 6,000 distinct CDR3 sequences, under 30% of them seen just once; the ten biggest clones take up about 40%. Specified time point: sample taken at primary tumor resection. In each case, whole RNA from tumor, nontumor lung or frozen PBMC was sequenced unsorted. General study findings and limits: Resection blood, more than follow-up blood, showed ubiquitous expanded tumor TCRs.

This clonotype was observed a handful of times. Its specificity is not known. The CDR3 is 14 residues long. Germline V gene sequence: CDR1 MNHEY, CDR2 SVGEGT. The germline V and J ends were trimmed by 3 bases and 3 bases, with 12 bases remaining between them. The TCR sequence derives from a male donor with early-stage non-small cell lung cancer. Sequenced here: PBMCs, sampled at surgery. The chain employs TRBV6-2 or TRBV6-3 and TRBJ2-7; unclear D gene. The CDR3 protein is CASSYGLVYYEQYF. The CDR3 region has the DNA TGTGCCAGCAGTTATGGTTTGGTGTACTACGAGCAGTACTTC.